The 29 T cell receptor beta chains below come from one sample, sequenced in a study of T cell repertoires in cytomegalovirus infection. In TCRdb, the reads were re-called with MiXCR into one record per CDR3 protein. The sample includes roughly 700,000 distinct CDR3 sequences, around a third of them seen just once. For these receptors, no antigen is known. Sequencing used cultured PBMCs, obtained from culture after CMV antigen stimulation. The receptors derive from a human donor in good health (CMV status not recorded). Some clones in this sample may be carry-over from other donors' samples.

The V call is TRBV20-1, the J call TRBJ2-2; D is possibly TRBD1 (5 bases). Germline lookup yields CDR1 DFQATT and CDR2 SNEGSKA (reference sequence). This CDR3 spans 14 amino acids. V was pared by 0 bases and J by 8 bases, with 13 bases between. The CDR3 reads CSARDGRDLGELFF. Written as DNA, the CDR3 is TGCAGTGCTAGAGATGGCAGGGATCTAGGGGAGCTGTTTTTT.

The chain couples TRBV16 to TRBJ2-2; D may correspond to TRBD1 or TRBD2 (5 bases each). Germline V CDR1 and CDR2: KGHSY, FQNENV. V was pared by 7 bases and J by 5 bases, with 20 bases between. The CDR3 has 16 residues. As DNA, the CDR3 is TGTGCCAGCACCAGAGGACAACTTCGGGGAACCGGGGAGCTGTTTTTT. Translation gives CASTRGQLRGTGELFF.

J is TRBJ2-7 and V is TRBV20-1, with 8 nucleotides matching TRBD2. Looked up from germline, CDR1 is DFQATT and CDR2 is SNEGSKA (reference sequence). The CDR3 consists of 14 residues. The J segment lost 2 bases and the V segment lost 4 bases, leaving 7 bases of the junction unmatched. The CDR3 bases are TGCAGTGCTAAGGCGGGAGCGGGGGCCTACGAGCAGTACTTC. Translating it yields CSAKAGAGAYEQYF.

The genes are TRBV7-8 and TRBJ2-7, with D unresolved. Trimming took 3 bases from V and 7 from J, leaving 16 bases between them. Looked up from germline, CDR1 is SGHVS and CDR2 is FQNEAQ. The CDR3 runs 14 residues. The CDR3 region has the DNA TGTGCCAGCAGCTTGAACTACCACGAAGGAGAGCAGTACTTC. Encoded protein: CASSLNYHEGEQYF.

The chain couples TRBV6-1 to TRBJ2-5; D call uncertain. CDR3 length equals 13 residues. The germline V gene has CDR1 MNHNS and CDR2 SASEGT. V was cut by 2 bases and J by 1 base, with 5 bases left in between. The chain's CDR3 is CASSETFQETQYF. CDR3 DNA sequence: TGTGCCAGCAGTGAAACTTTCCAAGAGACCCAGTACTTC.

This clonotype was picked up a small number of times. The rearrangement links TRBV6-2 or TRBV6-3 to TRBJ1-2; D gene ambiguous. This CDR3 is 13 amino acids long. V lost 6 bases and J 8 bases, leaving 16 bases between the germline ends. The germline V gene has CDR1 MNHEY and CDR2 SVGEGT. The CDR3 protein is CASSHFFDRGYTF. The CDR3 nucleotides read TGTGCCAGCAGCCATTTTTTTGACCGAGGCTACACCTTC.

This clonotype appeared many times. This chain connects TRBV7-2 to TRBJ2-5, with a tentative D call TRBD2 (6 bases). Germline V lookup: CDR1 SGHTA, CDR2 FQGNSA. The CDR3 totals 14 residues. Trimming left V 3 bases short and J 10 bases short, with 18 bases between. The CDR3 DNA reads TGTGCCAGCAGCTTGGGGGACTCAACGAGGGGCCAGTACTTC. Protein: CASSLGDSTRGQYF.

This clonotype was detected only a few times. This rearrangement joins TRBV6-1 to TRBJ2-3, with unresolved D. Germline CDR1 reads MNHNS; CDR2 reads SASEGT. The CDR3 contains 13 residues. V was pared by 7 bases and J by 2 bases, with 10 bases between. CDR3 sequence: CASNLVATDTQYF. CDR3 in DNA: TGTGCCAGCAACCTCGTGGCCACAGATACGCAGTATTTT.

This clonotype was seen ten or more times. J is TRBJ1-5 and V is TRBV7-2; D is ambiguous. CDR1 is SGHTA and CDR2 is FQGNSA in the germline V gene. This CDR3 is built from 13 residues. The ends were cut back, 5 bases at V and 4 bases at J, with 9 bases in the middle. The CDR3 protein is CASSVRSNQPQHF. CDR3 in DNA: TGTGCCAGCAGCGTAAGGAGTAATCAGCCCCAGCATTTT.

This clonotype was found a few times. The chain has TRBV10-3 and TRBJ2-1, with no clear D. The CDR3 spans 15 residues. Germline V CDR1 and CDR2: ENHRY, SYGVKD. The germline V and J ends were trimmed by 3 bases and 0 bases, with 9 bases remaining between them. The CDR3 loop is CAISDRRSSYNEQFF. CDR3 sequence (DNA): TGTGCCATCAGTGACAGGAGAAGCTCCTACAATGAGCAGTTCTTC.

This clonotype appeared many times. Here the CDR3 reads CASGGAYNEQFF. CDR3 DNA sequence: TGTGCCAGCGGGGGCGCCTACAATGAGCAGTTCTTC. The V gene is TRBV12-3 or TRBV12-4, the J gene TRBJ2-1, with D tentatively TRBD1 (6 bases). Deletions cut 8 bases from V and 2 bases from J, with 7 bases between. This CDR3 is 12 amino acids long.

This clonotype came up a few times. The chain carries TRBV4-1 and TRBJ1-2; D is undetermined. V was trimmed by 2 bases and J by 2 bases, leaving 12 bases between them. CDR3 length: 15 amino acids. CDR1 and CDR2 (germline): MGHRA, YSYEKL. The CDR3 loop reads CASSQTMTGNYGYTF. CDR3 DNA: TGCGCCAGCAGCCAAACTATGACTGGAAACTATGGCTACACCTTC.

A few counts support this clonotype. CDR3 in amino acids: CAVSLETYTGELFF. In nucleotides, the CDR3 is TGTGCCGTTTCACTAGAAACTTACACCGGGGAGCTGTTTTTT. The V and J genes are TRBV6-1 and TRBJ2-2; weak D call: TRBD2 (5 bases). Trimming removed 11 bases from V and 3 bases from J, with 16 bases in between. The V gene's germline CDR1 is MNHNS and CDR2 SASEGT. The CDR3 totals 14 residues.

This clonotype came up a few times. This chain joins TRBV6-1 and TRBJ2-7; possible D gene TRBD2, 6 bases. The CDR3 is 15 residues long. Germline V gene sequence: CDR1 MNHNS, CDR2 SASEGT. V lost 6 bases and J 0 bases, leaving 15 bases between the germline ends. The CDR3, as DNA: TGTGCCAGCAGGTTCGGGACGGGAGTCTCCTACGAGCAGTACTTC. Amino acid sequence: CASRFGTGVSYEQYF.

This clonotype was counted ten times or more. The chain employs TRBV7-6 and TRBJ1-6; possibly TRBD1 for D (5 bases). The germline V and J ends were trimmed by 1 base and 8 bases, with 12 bases remaining between them. This CDR3 is 15 amino acids long. Germline-derived CDR1 and CDR2 are SGHVS and FNYEAQ. In DNA form, the CDR3 reads TGTGCCAGCAGCTTAGGCCCCCTGGGGGATTCACCCCTCCACTTT. Translating it yields CASSLGPLGDSPLHF.

The rearrangement uses TRBV18 and TRBJ1-6; 10 bases agree with TRBD1. The CDR3 consists of 16 residues. The germline V gene encodes CDR1 KGHSH and CDR2 LQKENI. The V segment lost 2 bases and the J segment 4 bases; nucleotides outside the gene matches: 2. This CDR3 is CASSPMDRGYNSPLHF. In DNA form, the CDR3 reads TGTGCCAGCTCACCAATGGACAGGGGGTATAATTCACCCCTCCACTTT.

The V and J genes are TRBV4-1 and TRBJ1-3; D unclear. Trimming pared 3 bases from V and 5 bases from J, leaving 14 bases between. Germline V gene sequence: CDR1 MGHRA, CDR2 YSYEKL. The CDR3 spans 15 residues. The CDR3 DNA is TGCGCCAGCAGCCAGGTCCCCGGGTTCCGAAACACCATATATTTT. Translated, it gives CASSQVPGFRNTIYF.

This clonotype was found a few times. The chain carries TRBV7-6 and TRBJ1-2; D perhaps matches TRBD1 (5 bases). CDR1 and CDR2 from the germline V gene are SGHVS and FNYEAQ. V dropped 1 base and J dropped 4 bases, with 13 bases sitting between them. This CDR3 has 15 amino acids. The CDR3 protein is CASSLGPDKGYGYTF. CDR3 DNA sequence: TGTGCCAGCAGCTTAGGTCCGGACAAGGGCTATGGCTACACCTTC. The full variable domain, its missing parts supplied by reference TRBV7-6 and TRBJ1-2, is GAGVSQSPRYKVTKRGQDVALRCDPISGHVSLYWYRQALGQGPEFLTYFNYEAQQDKSGLPNDRFSAERPEGSISTLTIQRTEQRDSAMYRCASSLGPDKGYGYTFGSGTRLTVV.

This clonotype was seen just once. At one end the junction does not follow the germline gene, possibly because of a read error. This chain connects TRBV4-1 to TRBJ2-1; a weak D match, TRBD1 (5 bases). The CDR3 runs 13 residues. CDR1 MGHRA and CDR2 YSYEKL come from the germline V gene. The CDR3 loop reads CASSQGDFGEQFF. The CDR3 region has the DNA TGTGCCAGCAGCCAAGGGGATTTTGGGGAGCAGTTCTTC.

The chain combines TRBV20-1 with TRBJ2-5; possible D gene TRBD2, 5 bases. The V gene's germline CDR1 is DFQATT and CDR2 SNEGSKA (reference sequence). Deletions cut 0 bases from V and 5 bases from J, with 19 bases between. The CDR3 is 16 residues long. As DNA, the CDR3 is TGCAGTGCTAGAGATCTCAGGCAGGTCCCGGGGGAGACCCAGTACTTC. Residues: CSARDLRQVPGETQYF.

The chain couples TRBV12-3 or TRBV12-4 to TRBJ2-7; D is tentatively TRBD1 or TRBD2 (5 bases each). The V end lost 2 bases, the J end lost 3 bases, and 20 bases lay between the germline ends. This CDR3 region has 17 residues. Written as DNA, the CDR3 is TGTGCCAGCAGTTTAATTTCAATCGGGGCCAGGGTCTACGAGCAGTACTTC. Translation: CASSLISIGARVYEQYF.

This sequence joins TRBV20-1 and TRBJ2-2, with 11 bases that match TRBD2. The CDR3 has 19 residues. Germline CDR1 and CDR2: DFQATT and SNEGSKA (reference sequence). Unmatched junction bases numbered 12, after V lost 3 bases and J lost 0 bases. The CDR3 reads CSASGGTSGRRANTGELFF. The CDR3 DNA sequence: TGCAGTGCTAGTGGGGGTACTAGCGGGAGACGCGCGAACACCGGGGAGCTGTTTTTT.

This clonotype was seen a handful of times. The CDR3 DNA is TGCAGTGCTCGGTCCGGTCTTGTGGGGGAGACCCAGTACTTC. It encodes CSARSGLVGETQYF. The chain couples TRBV20-1 to TRBJ2-5, with D unresolved. CDR3 length: 14 amino acids. Germline CDR1 DFQATT, CDR2 SNEGSKA (reference sequence). Trimming took off 5 bases at V and 5 bases at J, with 18 bases between the two ends.

The chain employs TRBV5-6 and TRBJ1-1, with D unresolved. The CDR3 consists of 12 residues. The V gene's germline CDR1 is SGHDT and CDR2 YYEEEE. Trimming stripped 4 bases from V and 1 base from J, with 5 bases between. The CDR3 DNA is TGTGCCAGCAGCGAACCGAACACTGAAGCTTTCTTT. Protein product: CASSEPNTEAFF.

This clonotype was seen a handful of times. The chain combines TRBV7-9 with TRBJ2-3, with D perhaps TRBD1 or TRBD2 (6 bases each). V dropped 3 bases and J dropped 6 bases, with 13 bases sitting between them. The germline CDR1 and CDR2 sequences are SEHNR and FQNEAQ (reference sequence). This CDR3 contains 14 residues. CDR3 nucleotides: TGTGCCAGCAGCTTCCCGGGGGCGAGGGATACGCAGTATTTT. Protein: CASSFPGARDTQYF.

V is TRBV6-6 and J is TRBJ2-3; 9 bases are a match to TRBD1. V lost 6 bases, J lost 1 base, and 5 bases stayed unmatched. The germline V gene has CDR1 MNHNY and CDR2 SVGAGI (reference sequence). The CDR3 has 15 amino acids. The chain's CDR3 is CASRTRDRGTDTQYF. CDR3 in DNA: TGTGCCAGCAGAACCCGGGACAGGGGCACAGATACGCAGTATTTT.

V is TRBV20-1 and J is TRBJ1-5; TRBD1 agrees at 8 bases. Germline V gene sequence: CDR1 DFQATT, CDR2 SNEGSKA (reference sequence). This CDR3 is built from 13 residues. J gave up 6 bases and V 6 bases, and 7 bases lay outside the gene matches. CDR3 sequence reads: CSALQGAVQPQHF. The CDR3 nucleotides are TGCAGTGCCCTCCAGGGGGCGGTTCAGCCCCAGCATTTT.

This clonotype was seen at least ten times. The rearrangement uses TRBV7-8 and TRBJ2-3, with D hard to call. The CDR3 runs to 13 residues. Germline-derived CDR1 and CDR2 are SGHVS and FQNEAQ. The V gene lost 6 bases and the J gene lost 0 bases, with 7 bases spanning the gap. The CDR3 DNA reads TGTGCCAGCAGTCACACTAGCACAGATACGCAGTATTTT. Protein sequence: CASSHTSTDTQYF. The variable domain in full, completed from reference TRBV7-8 and TRBJ2-3, reads GAGVSQSPRYKVAKRGQDVALRCDPISGHVSLFWYQQALGQGPEFLTYFQNEAQLDKSGLPSDRFFAERPEGSVSTLKIQRTQQEDSAVYLCASSHTSTDTQYFGPGTRLTVL.

This clonotype was observed many times. The J gene is TRBJ1-2, the V gene TRBV6-2 or TRBV6-3, with 7 bases fitting TRBD1. V shed 6 bases and J 7 bases; nucleotides not matched to a gene: 8. Germline assignment: CDR1 MNHEY and CDR2 SVGEGT. The CDR3 runs 13 residues. The CDR3 nucleotides read TGTGCCAGCAGAGATGACAGGGTGCGTGGCTACACCTTC. It encodes CASRDDRVRGYTF.